Each of the 5 T cell receptor beta chains below was sequenced from the same sample in a study of blood T cells in healthy people across ages. Combining a sample-barcoded 5' primer with a J-beta primer mix, a second PCR ran for roughly 6 to 12 cycles. TCRdb reprocessed the 5' RACE reads via MiXCR and lists one record per CDR3 protein. The table has some 1.5 million distinct CDR3 sequences, under 30% seen once. Sample: blood. Receptor source: a woman younger than 45 in good health.

This clonotype was seen a few times. The rearrangement uses TRBV28 and TRBJ2-1; D gene uncertain. The CDR3 consists of 13 residues. Trimming took 8 bases from V and 7 from J, leaving 15 bases between them. Germline lookup yields CDR1 MDHEN and CDR2 SYDVKM. CDR3 nucleotides: TGTGCCAGCCATCTTAATCGTGGGAATGAGCAGTTCTTC. Its protein is CASHLNRGNEQFF. Full variable domain (outside the CDR3, taken from reference TRBV28 and TRBJ2-1): DVKVTQSSRYLVKRTGEKVFLECVQDMDHENMFWYRQDPGLGLRLIYFSYDVKMKEKGDIPEGYSVSREKKERFSLILESASTNQTSMYLCASHLNRGNEQFFGPGTRLTVL.

CDR3 region: CASRGTMSDEQFF. The DNA of the CDR3 is TGTGCCAGCAGGGGGACTATGTCCGACGAGCAGTTCTTC. The chain links TRBV2 to TRBJ2-1; 7 positions match TRBD2. The J segment lost 10 bases and the V segment lost 6 bases, leaving 9 bases of the junction unmatched. The CDR3 consists of 13 residues. Looked up from germline, CDR1 is SNHLY and CDR2 is FYNNEI.

Concerning this clonotype itself: Given a much more abundant clone one base away, this may be a read error. The chain combines TRBV15 with TRBJ1-2; D gene ambiguous. The CDR3 runs to 14 residues. Germline V CDR1 and CDR2: LNHNV, YYDKDF (reference sequence). CDR3 sequence reads: CATSRGRPSYGCTF. CDR3 in DNA: TGTGCCACCAGCAGGGGCCGGCCCTCCTATGGCTGCACCTTC.

The chain combines TRBV30 with TRBJ2-6; D is unresolved. The germline V gene encodes CDR1 GTSNPN and CDR2 SVGIG (reference sequence). The CDR3 runs to 15 residues. The V gene lost 2 bases and the J gene lost 3 bases, with 11 bases spanning the gap. The CDR3 nucleotides are TGTGCCTGGAGTCGAAGTTTCTTTGGGGCCAACGTCCTGACTTTC. Encoded protein: CAWSRSFFGANVLTF.

Ten or more counts support this clonotype. The J gene is TRBJ2-7, the V gene TRBV7-2, with 9 bases fitting TRBD2. V dropped 1 base and J dropped 7; count of bases not matched to a gene: 11. Germline loops: CDR1 SGHTA, CDR2 FQGNSA. The CDR3 totals 16 residues. This CDR3 reads CASSLGGRAVGQEQYF. For the CDR3, the DNA is TGTGCCAGCAGCTTAGGCGGGAGGGCCGTGGGGCAGGAGCAGTACTTC.